Shown below are 14 T cell receptor beta chains from a single sample sequenced in a study of T cell responses to AZD1222 COVID-19 vaccine. Only in-frame clones appear in the TCRdb table, and some are missing; sequencing was by immunoSEQ multiplex PCR. The table shows some 130,000 clones, with roughly nine tenths occurring only once. Material: peripheral blood, obtained on day 0 of AZD1222 vaccination. The receptors stem from an adult in good health.

This chain uses TRBV27 with TRBJ2-3, with D hard to call. There are 14 residues in the CDR3. Trimming removed 6 bases at V and 3 bases at J, with 13 bases between. Germline V gene lookup returns CDR1 MNHEY and CDR2 SMNVEV (reference sequence). CDR3 region: CASRQVGGTDTQYF. The CDR3 coding sequence is TGTGCCAGCAGGCAGGTGGGCGGAACAGATACGCAGTATTTT.

The rearrangement uses TRBV19 and TRBJ1-2; a weak D match, TRBD1 (5 bases). Germline V gene data show CDR1 as LNHDA and CDR2 as SQIVND (reference sequence). This CDR3 has 16 residues. The V gene lost 6 bases and the J gene lost 8 bases, with 25 bases spanning the gap. The CDR3 DNA sequence: TGTGCCAGTAGCTCTGGAGGGGCAGGGCCACGCCGCGGCTACACCTTC. It specifies CASSSGGAGPRRGYTF.

This clone appeared a single time. The chain recombines TRBV13 with TRBJ2-5; TRBD2 matches 8 bases. The CDR3 extends over 16 amino acids. In germline, CDR1 is PRHDT, CDR2 FYEKMQ (reference sequence). Trimming at V came to 5 bases and at J to 1 base, leaving 9 bases not matched to a gene. The DNA of the CDR3 is TGTGCCAGCAGCGCCTGGGGCGGGGGGTCCCAAGAGACCCAGTACTTC. It translates to CASSAWGGGSQETQYF.

The chain carries TRBV30 and TRBJ1-2; 8 nucleotides line up with TRBD1. The V segment lost 2 bases and the J segment 8 bases; nucleotides outside the gene matches: 16. This CDR3 has 16 amino acids. Germline CDR1 and CDR2: GTSNPN and SVGIG (reference sequence). The CDR3 loop is CAWSTIQGARIGGYTF. As DNA, the CDR3 is TGTGCCTGGAGTACTATCCAGGGGGCGCGGATAGGGGGCTACACCTTC.

This chain joins TRBV7-2 and TRBJ2-2; D gene unclear. Trimming stripped 5 bases from V and 8 bases from J, with 9 bases between. This CDR3 spans 12 amino acids. Germline CDR1 is SGHTA and CDR2 is FQGNSA. The CDR3 DNA reads TGTGCCAGCAGCCATCCGTGGGGGGAGCTGTTTTTT. It encodes CASSHPWGELFF.

The chain carries TRBV7-2 and TRBJ2-2; D is unresolved. The V gene lost 2 bases and the J gene lost 4 bases, with 14 bases spanning the gap. Germline V lookup: CDR1 SGHTA, CDR2 FQGNSA. This CDR3 comprises 16 residues. The CDR3 DNA sequence: TGTGCCAGCAGCTTAAAGGGTCCCCATGGCACCGGGGAGCTGTTTTTT. Its translation: CASSLKGPHGTGELFF. Together with reference TRBV7-2 and TRBJ2-2, the CDR3 gives the full variable domain: GAGVSQSPSNKVTEKGKDVELRCDPISGHTALYWYRQSLGQGLEFLIYFQGNSAPDKSGLPSDRFSAERTGGSVSTLTIQRTQQEDSAVYLCASSLKGPHGTGELFFGEGSRLTVL.

V usage is TRBV4-3 and J usage is TRBJ1-5; 7 bases line up with TRBD1. The CDR3 consists of 15 residues. CDR1 and CDR2 from the germline V gene are LGHNA and YSLEER. V was pared by 3 bases and J by 5 bases, with 7 bases of the junction left unmatched. CDR3 DNA sequence: TGCGCCAGCAGCCAGGACGGGACAGAATATCAGCCCCAGCATTTT. This translates into CASSQDGTEYQPQHF.

This clone was observed a single time. CDR3 sequence: CASSRTGTALYNEQFF. CDR3 bases: TGTGCCAGCAGTAGAACCGGGACAGCCTTGTACAATGAGCAGTTCTTC. The V gene is TRBV7-3, the J gene TRBJ2-1, with TRBD1 matching 7 bases. J lost 4 bases, V lost 6 bases, and 12 bases had no gene match. The CDR3 contains 16 residues. CDR1 and CDR2 from the germline V gene are SGHTA and FQGTGA.

The J gene is TRBJ1-5, the V gene TRBV6-5; D remains unclear. V lost 6 bases and J 2 bases, leaving 11 bases between the germline ends. This CDR3 has 14 amino acids. Germline-derived CDR1 and CDR2 are MNHEY and SVGAGI. CDR3 in DNA: TGTGCCAGCAGCTGGTCTCAGGGCAATCAGCCCCAGCATTTT. It translates to CASSWSQGNQPQHF.

This rearrangement joins TRBV5-1 to TRBJ1-4; 7 bases map to TRBD1. Per the germline V gene, CDR1 is SGHRS and CDR2 is YFSETQ. The CDR3 spans 14 residues. V lost 0 bases, J lost 6 bases, and 2 bases stayed unmatched. CDR3 protein: CASSLVGGYEKLFF. In nucleotides, the CDR3 is TGCGCCAGCAGCTTGGTAGGGGGCTATGAAAAACTGTTTTTT.

The chain employs TRBV30 and TRBJ1-2, with D possibly TRBD1 on 5 matching bases. This CDR3 is 12 amino acids long. Trimming took off 4 bases at V and 3 bases at J, with 9 bases between the two ends. CDR1 and CDR2 from the germline V gene are GTSNPN and SVGIG (reference sequence). DNA of the CDR3: TGTGCCTGGAAAGGGGAGGACTATGGCTACACCTTC. Its translation: CAWKGEDYGYTF. The complete variable domain, with remaining parts taken from reference TRBV30 and TRBJ1-2, reads SQTIHQWPATLVQPVGSPLSLECTVEGTSNPNLYWYRQAAGRGLQLLFYSVGIGQISSEVPQNLSASRPQDRQFILSSKKLLLSDSGFYLCAWKGEDYGYTFGSGTRLTVV.

V gene TRBV6-1 combines with J gene TRBJ2-1; D is possibly TRBD2 (6 bases). Germline V gives CDR1 MNHNS, CDR2 SASEGT. CDR3 length: 16 residues. Between the trimmed V and J ends, which lost 2 bases and 4 bases, there was a span of 15 bases. The CDR3 coding sequence is TGTGCCAGCAGTGAATTCGCTAGCGACCGATACAATGAGCAGTTCTTC. Protein product: CASSEFASDRYNEQFF.

The V and J genes are TRBV9 and TRBJ1-5; 9 nucleotides align to TRBD1. Trimming removed 4 bases from V and 0 bases from J; junction bases left unmatched: 8. Germline-derived CDR1 and CDR2 are SGDLS and YYNGEE. CDR3 size: 17 residues. Written as DNA, the CDR3 is TGTGCCAGCAGCCCTGGGACAGGGTTTTATAGCAATCAGCCCCAGCATTTT. It yields the protein CASSPGTGFYSNQPQHF.

The chain recombines TRBV13 with TRBJ1-6, with 9 nucleotides matching TRBD1. The CDR3 totals 14 residues. In germline, CDR1 is PRHDT, CDR2 FYEKMQ (reference sequence). The V and J ends lost 8 bases and 3 bases, in that order; junction bases with no gene match: 2. The CDR3 sequence is CASRDRVYNSPLHF. DNA of the CDR3: TGTGCCAGCCGGGACAGGGTCTATAATTCACCCCTCCACTTT.